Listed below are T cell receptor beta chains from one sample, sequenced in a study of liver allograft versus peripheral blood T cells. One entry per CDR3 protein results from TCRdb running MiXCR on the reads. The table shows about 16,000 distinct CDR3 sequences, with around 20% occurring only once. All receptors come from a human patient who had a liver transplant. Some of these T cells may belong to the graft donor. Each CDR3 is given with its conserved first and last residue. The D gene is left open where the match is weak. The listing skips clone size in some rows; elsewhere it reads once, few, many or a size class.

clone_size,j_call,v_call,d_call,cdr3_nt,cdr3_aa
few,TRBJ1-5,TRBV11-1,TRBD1,TGTGCCAGCAGCTTAGGGGGGACAGGGCCTCAGCCCCAGCATTTT,CASSLGGTGPQPQHF
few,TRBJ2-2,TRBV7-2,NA,TGTGCCAGCAGCCCCCGGGGGACGAACACCGGGGAGCTGTTTTTT,CASSPRGTNTGELFF
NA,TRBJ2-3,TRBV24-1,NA,TGTGCCACCAGTGATCAGCCTTCAAGAGATACGCAGTATTTT,CATSDQPSRDTQYF
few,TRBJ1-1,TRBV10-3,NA,TGTGCCATCCGCCCAGCGGGGGGGAACACTGAAGCTTTCTTT,CAIRPAGGNTEAFF
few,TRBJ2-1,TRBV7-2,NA,TGTGCCAGCAGCTCGGGACGGAGCTCATACAATGAGCAGTTCTTC,CASSSGRSSYNEQFF
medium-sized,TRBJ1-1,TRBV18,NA,TGTGCCAGCTCACCCCTGAATGTGAACACTGAAGCTTTCTTT,CASSPLNVNTEAFF
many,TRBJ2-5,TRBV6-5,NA,TGTGCCAGCAGCCAAGGGGGCCGGGGGGAGACCCAGTACTTC,CASSQGGRGETQYF
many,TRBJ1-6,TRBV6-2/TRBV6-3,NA,TGTGCCAGCAGTTACTCCCGGGGCCCGAGCGTCAGTTCACCCCTCCACTTT,CASSYSRGPSVSSPLHF
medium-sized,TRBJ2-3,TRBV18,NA,TGTGCCAGCTCACCAGCGGGACTTTCGACAGATACGCAGTATTTT,CASSPAGLSTDTQYF
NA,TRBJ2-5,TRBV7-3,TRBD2,TGTGCCAGCAGCTTCCCGGGGAGGGAAGAGACCCAGTACTTC,CASSFPGREETQYF
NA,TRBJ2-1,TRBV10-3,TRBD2,TGTGCCACCCTTAATAGCGGGGGGGCGCGCAATGAGCAGTTCTTC,CATLNSGGARNEQFF
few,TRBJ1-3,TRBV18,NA,TGTGCCAGCTCAGCCAGCCTTCCAGGGGCGTCTGGAAACACCATATATTTT,CASSASLPGASGNTIYF
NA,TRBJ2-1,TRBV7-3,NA,TGTGCCAGCAGCCAAAGCGGATTGGGAAGCTCCTACAATGAGCAGTTCTTC,CASSQSGLGSSYNEQFF
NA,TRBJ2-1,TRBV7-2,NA,TGTGCCAGCAGCTTTAAAACTAGTCCCTCCTACAATGAGCAGTTCTTC,CASSFKTSPSYNEQFF
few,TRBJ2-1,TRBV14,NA,TGTGCCAGCAGCCAAGGGCTAGCCGCTTACAATGAGCAGTTCTTC,CASSQGLAAYNEQFF
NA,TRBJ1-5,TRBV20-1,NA,TGCAGTGCTAGCGAGGGAGGCAATCAGCCCCAGCATTTT,CSASEGGNQPQHF
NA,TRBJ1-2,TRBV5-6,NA,TGTGCCAGCAGCTTGGTGGGGCTAGGCTCTAACTATGGCTACACCTTC,CASSLVGLGSNYGYTF
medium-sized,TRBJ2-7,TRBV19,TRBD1,TGTGCCAGTAGTATAGCGGGGACAGATTCCTACGAGCAGTACTTC,CASSIAGTDSYEQYF
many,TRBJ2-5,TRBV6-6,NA,TGTGCCAGCAGTTACTCGGAGGCGACCCAGTACTTC,CASSYSEATQYF
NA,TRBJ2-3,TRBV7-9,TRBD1,TGTGCCAGCAGCCCGGACAGGCGGCCGACGGATACGCAGTATTTT,CASSPDRRPTDTQYF
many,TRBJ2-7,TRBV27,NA,TGTGCCAGCAGTCGGGTGGGGGGAACGGAGACCTACGAGCAGTACTTC,CASSRVGGTETYEQYF
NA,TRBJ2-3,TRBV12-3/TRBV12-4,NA,TGTGCCAGCAGTTTAGGGGGGTTTGGCACAGATACGCAGTATTTT,CASSLGGFGTDTQYF
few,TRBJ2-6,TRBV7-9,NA,TGTGCCAGCAGCTTGGGTCTGTCCTCTGGGGCCAACGTCCTGACTTTC,CASSLGLSSGANVLTF
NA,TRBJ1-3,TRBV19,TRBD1,TGTGCCAGTAGTAACACAGGGGGCACTGGAAACACCATATATTTT,CASSNTGGTGNTIYF
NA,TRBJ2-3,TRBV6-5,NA,TGTGCCAGCAGTTGGGCCCCGGGCGGCGGGGGCACAGATACGCAGTATTTT,CASSWAPGGGGTDTQYF
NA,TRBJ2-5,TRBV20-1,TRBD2,TGCAGTGCCGTGAAGCGGGGCGAAGAGACCCAGTACTTC,CSAVKRGEETQYF
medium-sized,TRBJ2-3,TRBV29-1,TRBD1,TGCAGCGTTGATCGAGTGACAGGGGTAGAAACAGATACGCAGTATTTT,CSVDRVTGVETDTQYF
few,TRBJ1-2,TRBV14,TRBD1,TGTGCCAGCAGCCAAACCGAGGACAGGGAGGACTATGGCTACACCTTC,CASSQTEDREDYGYTF
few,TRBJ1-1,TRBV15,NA,TGTGCCACCAGCAGAGGGGGACAATTGAACACTGAAGCTTTCTTT,CATSRGGQLNTEAFF
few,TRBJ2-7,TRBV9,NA,TGTGCCAGCAGCGTAGGTCGGGGCTCCTACGAGCAGTACTTC,CASSVGRGSYEQYF
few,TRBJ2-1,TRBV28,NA,TGTGCCAGCACCCAGAGGTGGGAGCAGTTCTTC,CASTQRWEQFF
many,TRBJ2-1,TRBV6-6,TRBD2,TGTGCCAGCCAGACTAGCACCTATGAGCAGTTCTTC,CASQTSTYEQFF
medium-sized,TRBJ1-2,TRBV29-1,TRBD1,TGCAGCGGACAGGGGGCTAACTATGGCTACACCTTC,CSGQGANYGYTF
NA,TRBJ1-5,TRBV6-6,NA,TGTGCCAGCAGCAGGAGAGATCAGCCCCAGCATTTT,CASSRRDQPQHF
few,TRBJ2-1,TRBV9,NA,TGTGCCAGCAGCGTAGAAACCGAGTTAGCCTACAATGAGCAGTTCTTC,CASSVETELAYNEQFF
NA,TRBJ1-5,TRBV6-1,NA,TGTGCCAGCAGTGAAAGTCCAGGAGGGTATCAGCCCCAGCATTTT,CASSESPGGYQPQHF
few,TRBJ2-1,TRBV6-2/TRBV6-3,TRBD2,TGTGCCAGCAGTTTCTTTCCGGGACTAGCGGGGAGGACTTTCAATGAGCAGTTCTTC,CASSFFPGLAGRTFNEQFF
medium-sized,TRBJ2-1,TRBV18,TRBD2,TGTGCCAGCTCACCCCCTAGCGGGAGCAACAATGAGCAGTTCTTC,CASSPPSGSNNEQFF
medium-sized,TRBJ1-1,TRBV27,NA,TGTGCCAGCAGTTTAGGGGGCGGGATGAACACTGAAGCTTTCTTT,CASSLGGGMNTEAFF
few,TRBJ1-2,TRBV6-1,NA,TGTGCCAGCAGCCCGACAGATTCTCATGGCTACACCTTC,CASSPTDSHGYTF
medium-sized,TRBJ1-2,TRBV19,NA,TGTGCCAGTAGTACGGTGGACAGACCTTATGGCTACACCTTC,CASSTVDRPYGYTF
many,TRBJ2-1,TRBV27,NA,TGTGCCAGCAGTCCACCCGGCTCCTACAATGAGCAGTTCTTC,CASSPPGSYNEQFF
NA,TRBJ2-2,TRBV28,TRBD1,TGTGCCAGCAGTTTTCCTTCCGGGACAGGGTGGACCGGGGAGCTGTTTTTT,CASSFPSGTGWTGELFF
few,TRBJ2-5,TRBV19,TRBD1,TGTGCCAGTTCCTCCTACAACAGGGGGAAAGAGACCCAGTACTTC,CASSSYNRGKETQYF
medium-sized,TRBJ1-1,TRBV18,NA,TGTGCCAGCTCACCAACAGGGCCTGAAGCTTTCTTT,CASSPTGPEAFF
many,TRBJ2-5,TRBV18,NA,TGTGCCAGCCACGGACGTATCCAAGAGACCCAGTACTTC,CASHGRIQETQYF
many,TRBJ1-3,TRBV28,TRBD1,TGTGCCAGCAGTTTGCCCACAGGGGGCGGAAACACCATATATTTT,CASSLPTGGGNTIYF
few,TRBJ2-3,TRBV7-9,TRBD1,TGTGCCAGCACCATGACAGGGAGCACAGATACGCAGTATTTT,CASTMTGSTDTQYF
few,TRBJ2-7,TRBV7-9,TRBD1,TGTGCCAGCAGCCGGGGACAGGGGGTATCCTACGAGCAGTACTTC,CASSRGQGVSYEQYF
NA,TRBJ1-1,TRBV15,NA,TGTGCCACCAGCAGAGAAAAGGGTTCGAACACTGAAGCTTTCTTT,CATSREKGSNTEAFF
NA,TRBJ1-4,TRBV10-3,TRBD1,TGTGCCATCAGCACAACCCGACAGGGGGTACGAGAAAAACTGTTTTTT,CAISTTRQGVREKLFF
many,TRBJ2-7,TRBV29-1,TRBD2,TGCAGCGTCCTAGCTCAGCGGGGGGGCCTCTACGAGCAGTACTTC,CSVLAQRGGLYEQYF
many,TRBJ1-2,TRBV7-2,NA,TGTGCCAGCAGCTCGACAGGAGATAACTATGGCTACACCTTC,CASSSTGDNYGYTF
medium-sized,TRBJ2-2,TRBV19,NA,TGTGCCAGTAGTTCCCACCGCAGTAAATCCACCGGGGAGCTGTTTTTT,CASSSHRSKSTGELFF
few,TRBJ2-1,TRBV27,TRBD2,TGTGCCAGCAGCCTTACTAGCGGGAGGGCCTCAATCCGTTTGTATGAGCAGTTCTTC,CASSLTSGRASIRLYEQFF
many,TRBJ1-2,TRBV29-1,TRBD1,TGCAGCGTGGATGGACAGGGGGCGATCGGGAGCTACACCTTC,CSVDGQGAIGSYTF
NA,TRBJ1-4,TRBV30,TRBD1,TGTGCCAGACAGGGGGCCGGTGAAAAACTGTTTTTT,CARQGAGEKLFF
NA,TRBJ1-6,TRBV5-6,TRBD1,TGTGCCAGCAGCCCGGGACAGGGTTCACCCCTCCACTTT,CASSPGQGSPLHF
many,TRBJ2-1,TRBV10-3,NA,TGTGCCATCAGTGAGTCGTACATCCCAGGGAATGAGCAGTTCTTC,CAISESYIPGNEQFF
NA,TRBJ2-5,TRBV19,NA,TGTGCCAGTGCCCTTTCGACAGGCCAAGAGACCCAGTACTTC,CASALSTGQETQYF